This T cell receptor beta chain was captured in a study of lymphopenia after photon versus proton radiotherapy. Comment on this clone: Its matching antigen is unknown.

Whole-study results and caveats: Relative stability marked proton patients; photon patients lost diversity and naive cells. After lymphocyte nadir, photon-treated repertoires showed oligoclonal expansion, especially CD8+ Temra. Larger post-nadir TCR diversity loss correlated inversely with survival in deceased patients. Only patients who died were analyzed for survival; proton advantage is unproven.

Germline CDR1 SGHTA, CDR2 FQGNSA. The CDR3 consists of 15 residues. Trimming took off 2 bases at V and 4 bases at J, with 11 bases between the two ends. Clones were sequenced by immunoSEQ multiplex PCR, and TCRdb holds only the in-frame ones, with some missing. The sample records around 63,000 clones, 87% being singletons. The sequence was collected from a man older than 75 with esophageal cancer. This specimen was peripheral blood, taken from a patient treated with proton-based radiotherapy. The chain uses TRBV7-2 and TRBJ2-2, with D unresolved. The CDR3, as DNA: TGTGCCAGCAGCTTACGGCAGCCGAGCACCGGGGAGCTGTTTTTT. Translated: CASSLRQPSTGELFF.